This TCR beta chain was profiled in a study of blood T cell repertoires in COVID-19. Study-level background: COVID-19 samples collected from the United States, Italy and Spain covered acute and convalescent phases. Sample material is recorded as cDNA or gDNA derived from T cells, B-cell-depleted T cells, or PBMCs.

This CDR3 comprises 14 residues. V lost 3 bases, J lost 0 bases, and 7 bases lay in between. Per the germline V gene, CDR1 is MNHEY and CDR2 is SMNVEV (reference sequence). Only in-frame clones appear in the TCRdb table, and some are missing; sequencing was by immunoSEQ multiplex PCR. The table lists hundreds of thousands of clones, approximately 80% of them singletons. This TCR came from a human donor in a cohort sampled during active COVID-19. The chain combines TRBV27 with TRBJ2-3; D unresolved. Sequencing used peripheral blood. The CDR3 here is CASSFFPSTDTQYF. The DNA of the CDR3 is TGTGCCAGCAGTTTCTTTCCTAGCACAGATACGCAGTATTTT.